A selection of T cell receptor beta chains follows, all from one sample in a study of shared clonotypes between healthy human individuals. Sequenced by immunoSEQ multiplex PCR; TCRdb stores in-frame clones only, minus some. The data contain about 960,000 clones, around 80% of them singletons. The specimen was memory CD4+ T cells sorted from blood. All receptors derive from a man younger than 30 in good health. CDR3s include the opening cysteine and the closing phenylalanine or tryptophan. The order of the fields is J gene, V gene, CDR3 protein.

J gene: TRBJ1-1; V gene: TRBV27; CDR3 protein: CASRTPYAEAFF
J gene: TRBJ1-2; V gene: TRBV12-5; CDR3 protein: CASGTGQGGYGYTF
J gene: TRBJ2-3; V gene: TRBV5-6; CDR3 protein: CASSTRTTYTDTQYF
J gene: TRBJ1-1; V gene: TRBV29-1; CDR3 protein: CRVSSGGTNTEAFF
J gene: TRBJ2-1; V gene: TRBV5-1; CDR3 protein: CASSLGSSYNEQFF
J gene: TRBJ1-6; V gene: TRBV6-1; CDR3 protein: CASSDYRAYNSPLHF
J gene: TRBJ2-7; V gene: TRBV6-6; CDR3 protein: CATNQRYEQYF
J gene: TRBJ1-5; V gene: TRBV15; CDR3 protein: CATSREGGGSNQPQHF
J gene: TRBJ2-5; V gene: TRBV18; CDR3 protein: CASSPPKFRATQYF
J gene: TRBJ2-1; V gene: TRBV4-2; CDR3 protein: CASSQDAGGSSYNEQFF
J gene: TRBJ1-2; V gene: TRBV28; CDR3 protein: CASSRTTPNYGYTF
J gene: TRBJ1-2; V gene: TRBV7-3; CDR3 protein: CASSSRTNYGYTF
J gene: TRBJ1-6; V gene: TRBV11-2; CDR3 protein: CASSNGQSGSPLHF
J gene: TRBJ1-6; V gene: TRBV30; CDR3 protein: CAWSRPGRKSSYNSPLHF
J gene: TRBJ2-3; V gene: TRBV18; CDR3 protein: CASSPGPDTQYF
J gene: TRBJ1-1; V gene: TRBV7-9; CDR3 protein: CASSFIGFGLIGDTEAFF